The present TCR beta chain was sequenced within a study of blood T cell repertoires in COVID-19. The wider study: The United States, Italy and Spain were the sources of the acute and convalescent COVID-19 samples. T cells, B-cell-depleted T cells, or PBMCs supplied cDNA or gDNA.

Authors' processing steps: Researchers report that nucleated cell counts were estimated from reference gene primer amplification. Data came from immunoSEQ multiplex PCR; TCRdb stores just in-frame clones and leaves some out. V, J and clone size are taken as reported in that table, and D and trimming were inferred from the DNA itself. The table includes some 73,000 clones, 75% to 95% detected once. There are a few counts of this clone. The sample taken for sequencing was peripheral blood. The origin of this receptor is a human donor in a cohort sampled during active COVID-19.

The chain's CDR3 is CASSQAGSSYNEQFF. For the CDR3, the DNA is TGTGCCAGCAGTCAGGCGGGATCCTCCTACAATGAGCAGTTCTTC. The V gene is TRBV6-5, the J gene TRBJ2-1; tentative D call: TRBD2 (6 bases). The CDR3 spans 15 residues. V lost 5 bases to trimming and J lost 0 bases, with 11 bases between them. CDR1 is MNHEY and CDR2 is SVGAGI in the germline V gene.